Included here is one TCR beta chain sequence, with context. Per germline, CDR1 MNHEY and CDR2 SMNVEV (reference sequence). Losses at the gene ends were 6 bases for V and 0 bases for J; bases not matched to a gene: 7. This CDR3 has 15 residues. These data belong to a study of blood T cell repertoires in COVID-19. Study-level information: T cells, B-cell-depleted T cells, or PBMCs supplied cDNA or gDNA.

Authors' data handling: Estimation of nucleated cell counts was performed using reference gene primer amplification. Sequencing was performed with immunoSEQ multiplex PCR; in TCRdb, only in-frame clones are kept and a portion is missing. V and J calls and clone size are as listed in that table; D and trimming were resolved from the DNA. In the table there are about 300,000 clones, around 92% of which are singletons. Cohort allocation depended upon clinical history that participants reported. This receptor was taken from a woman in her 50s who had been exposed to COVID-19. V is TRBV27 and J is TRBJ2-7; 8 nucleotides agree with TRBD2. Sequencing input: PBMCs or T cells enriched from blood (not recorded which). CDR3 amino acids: CASRPGGDISYEQYF. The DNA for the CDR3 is TGTGCCAGCAGGCCCGGGGGGGACATCTCCTACGAGCAGTACTTC.